The 31 T cell receptor beta chains reported below all come from one sample, sequenced in a study of blood T cell repertoires in COVID-19 (dated by TCRdb to 2019 to 2021). The library was obtained by the immunoSEQ multiplex PCR assay. TCRdb retrieved this table from immuneACCESS and kept in-frame rearrangements only. Not all clones are present; in checked studies, unresolved V genes account for under half, and no reason is known for the remainder. A total of 150,000 or so clones appear in this sample, around 73% of them only once. 9% to 10% of the sample is in the top ten clones. Specimen: peripheral blood. All receptors derive from a woman aged 45 to 65 with active or convalescent COVID-19.

This clone was seen just once. J is TRBJ2-7 and V is TRBV2; 10 bases are shared with TRBD2. The CDR3 is made up of 14 amino acids. CDR1 and CDR2 (germline): SNHLY, FYNNEI. The ends lost 1 base at V and 5 bases at J; junction bases unmatched: 2. CDR3 bases: TGTGCCAGCAGTGAAGTTCTAGCGGGGGACGAGCAGTACTTC. Translation gives CASSEVLAGDEQYF.

This chain joins TRBV2 and TRBJ1-3; TRBD1 agrees at 8 bases. Germline V CDR1 and CDR2: SNHLY, FYNNEI. The CDR3 is 15 amino acids. The V gene end was trimmed by 5 bases and the J gene end by 0 bases; junction bases not matched to a gene: 3. CDR3 residues: CASSTGGDSGNTIYF. The DNA of the CDR3 is TGTGCCAGCAGTACAGGGGGTGACTCTGGAAACACCATATATTTT.

The V and J genes are TRBV15 and TRBJ2-1, with TRBD2 matching 8 bases. This CDR3 has 17 residues. Looked up from germline, CDR1 is LNHNV and CDR2 is YYDKDF (reference sequence). V gave up 3 bases and J gave up 1 base; unmatched junction bases: 8. In DNA form, the CDR3 reads TGTGCCACCAGCAGGACCCGGGTAGCGGGGTCCTACAATGAGCAGTTCTTC. Its translation is CATSRTRVAGSYNEQFF.

This chain uses TRBV30 with TRBJ1-6; TRBD1 might be the D (5 bases). The germline V and J ends were trimmed by 2 bases and 11 bases, with 13 bases remaining between them. The CDR3 length is 13 residues. CDR1 is GTSNPN, CDR2 SVGIG, per germline (reference sequence). CDR3 in amino acids: CAWSPLGGTPLHF. As DNA, the CDR3 is TGTGCCTGGAGTCCCTTGGGGGGGACACCCCTCCACTTT.

On this clone itself: An end of the junction differs from the germline gene, which may be a read error. V is TRBV14 and J is TRBJ2-5; D is perhaps TRBD2 (6 bases). The CDR3 runs to 13 residues. Looked up from germline, CDR1 is SGHDN and CDR2 is FVKESK. CDR3: CASSPAPVRTIDF. In DNA, the CDR3 is TGTGCCAGCAGCCCAGCCCCCGTGAGGACTATTGACTTC.

The V call is TRBV27, the J call TRBJ1-6; D unresolved. The V gene's germline CDR1 is MNHEY and CDR2 SMNVEV (reference sequence). The CDR3 runs 14 residues. Trimming left V 3 bases short and J 7 bases short, with 10 bases between. The CDR3 DNA reads as TGTGCCAGCAGTTTCCACGACATGAATTCACCCCTCCACTTT. Its protein product is CASSFHDMNSPLHF.

The chain joins TRBV3-1 (or the pseudogene TRBV3-2) to TRBJ2-5; TRBD2 aligns across 7 bases. The CDR3 has 14 residues. The germline V gene has CDR1 LGHDT and CDR2 YNNKEL (reference sequence). With 5 bases clipped from V and 6 bases from J, the junction kept 9 bases outside the gene matches. The CDR3: CASSLGTNLQTQYF. CDR3 bases: TGTGCCAGCAGCTTAGGGACTAATCTACAGACCCAGTACTTC.

The chain has TRBV7-2 and TRBJ2-5; TRBD1 might be the D (6 bases). Deletions cut 5 bases from V and 5 bases from J, with 18 bases between. The CDR3 spans 15 residues. Germline assignment: CDR1 SGHTA and CDR2 FQGNSA. CDR3 region: CASSPWGQFGETQYF. As DNA, the CDR3 is TGTGCCAGCAGCCCCTGGGGGCAGTTCGGCGAGACCCAGTACTTC.

The DNA of the CDR3 is TGTGCCAGCAGTTCCCACCGGGACAGCTATGGCTACACCTTC. This translates into CASSSHRDSYGYTF. The V and J genes are TRBV28 and TRBJ1-2; 7 nucleotides align to TRBD1. Germline CDR1 and CDR2: MDHEN and SYDVKM. Trimming removed 4 bases from V and 4 bases from J; junction bases left unmatched: 6. CDR3 size: 14 residues.

This chain joins TRBV28 and TRBJ1-2; a possible D gene is TRBD1 (6 bases). V lost 4 bases and J 9 bases, leaving 15 bases between the germline ends. Looked up from germline, CDR1 is MDHEN and CDR2 is SYDVKM. The CDR3 sequence is 13 residues long. The CDR3 nucleotides read TGTGCCAGCAGTTCCGGGACACCGGGGAGCTACACCTTC. It translates to CASSSGTPGSYTF.

The chain links TRBV28 to TRBJ2-2; 8 bases line up with TRBD2. The CDR3 has 14 residues. The germline V gene encodes CDR1 MDHEN and CDR2 SYDVKM. Unmatched junction bases numbered 3, after V lost 3 bases and J lost 6 bases. CDR3 protein: CASSFPAGAGELFF. The CDR3 nucleotides read TGTGCCAGCAGTTTCCCAGCGGGAGCCGGGGAGCTGTTTTTT.

The rearrangement links TRBV13 to TRBJ2-7; 10 bases align to TRBD2. This CDR3 is built from 16 residues. Germline V gene sequence: CDR1 PRHDT, CDR2 FYEKMQ (reference sequence). V dropped 4 bases and J dropped 9; count of bases not matched to a gene: 15. The CDR3 loop is CASSSGLAGDRLGQYF. In DNA form, the CDR3 reads TGTGCCAGCAGCTCTGGGCTAGCGGGAGACCGTCTGGGGCAGTACTTC.

The chain carries TRBV20-1 and TRBJ1-2; TRBD1 might be the D (6 bases). CDR1 is DFQATT and CDR2 is SNEGSKA in the germline V gene (reference sequence). This CDR3 is built from 10 residues. V lost 3 bases and J lost 12, with 11 bases in between. The CDR3: CSASRGGHTF. DNA of the CDR3: TGCAGTGCTAGCCGGGGGGGCCACACCTTC.

This clone was found a few times. V is TRBV30 and J is TRBJ1-3, with TRBD1 matching over 8 bases. Germline assignment: CDR1 GTSNPN and CDR2 SVGIG (reference sequence). The CDR3 runs to 15 residues. The junction had 7 bases not matched to a gene; V was cut back by 1 base and J by 5 bases. DNA for the CDR3: TGTGCCTGGAGTGCTGACAGGGGAGTCCGAAACACCATATATTTT. Amino acids: CAWSADRGVRNTIYF.

The gene calls are TRBV6-5 and TRBJ1-1; tentative D call: TRBD1 (6 bases). The CDR3 loop spans 16 amino acids. Germline CDR1 and CDR2: MNHEY and SVGAGI. With 0 bases removed from V and 3 bases from J, the gap between germline ends came to 14 bases. The DNA of the CDR3 is TGTGCCAGCAGTTACTCGAATGGGGGGGCGCACACTGAAGCTTTCTTT. Protein sequence: CASSYSNGGAHTEAFF.

The gene calls are TRBV4-2 and TRBJ1-1; possible D gene TRBD1, 6 bases. V was clipped by 4 bases and J by 5 bases, with 11 bases between them. CDR3 size: 13 residues. CDR1 and CDR2 from the germline V gene are LGHNA and YNFKEQ. The CDR3 region is CASSLQQGTEAFF. The CDR3 DNA is TGTGCCAGCAGCCTTCAACAGGGAACTGAAGCTTTCTTT.

The chain recombines TRBV25-1 with TRBJ1-2; D call uncertain. Germline V gene lookup returns CDR1 MGHDK and CDR2 SYGVNS. The CDR3 has 13 residues. Between the trimmed V and J ends, which lost 8 bases and 4 bases, there was a span of 14 bases. The CDR3 bases are TGTGCCAGCCAGAGCGGGTCTAGCTATGGCTACACCTTC. Translating gives CASQSGSSYGYTF.

J is TRBJ2-2 and V is TRBV30, with D possibly being TRBD1 (5 bases). Trimming took off 4 bases at V and 5 bases at J, with 14 bases between the two ends. CDR3 length equals 14 residues. Germline CDR1 is GTSNPN and CDR2 is SVGIG (reference sequence). In DNA form, the CDR3 reads TGTGCCTGGACGCTGGGGCTGAGTACCGGGGAGCTGTTTTTT. Residues: CAWTLGLSTGELFF.

The V gene is TRBV19, the J gene TRBJ1-1; 7 positions agree with TRBD1. Trimming at V came to 4 bases and at J to 2 bases, leaving 4 bases not matched to a gene. Per germline, CDR1 LNHDA and CDR2 SQIVND (reference sequence). This CDR3 has 14 residues. This chain's CDR3 is CASSKTGTNTEAFF. The CDR3 coding sequence is TGTGCCAGTAGTAAGACAGGGACCAACACTGAAGCTTTCTTT.

This CDR3 reads CATSNTGELFF. The CDR3 bases are TGTGCCACTAGCAACACCGGGGAGCTGTTTTTT. The chain has TRBV13 and TRBJ2-2; TRBD2 might be the D (5 bases). Looked up from germline, CDR1 is PRHDT and CDR2 is FYEKMQ (reference sequence). The CDR3 spans 11 residues. V was trimmed by 10 bases and J by 2 bases, leaving 5 bases between them.

This clone was seen once. The chain is built from TRBV7-9 and TRBJ1-2; D gene unclear. V shed 5 bases and J shed 7 bases, with 14 bases lying between them. Germline lookup yields CDR1 SEHNR and CDR2 FQNEAQ (reference sequence). This CDR3 has 13 amino acids. The CDR3: CASSREGISGYTF. CDR3 DNA sequence: TGTGCCAGCAGCCGGGAAGGTATTAGTGGCTACACCTTC.

In nucleotides, the CDR3 is TGTGCCAGCAGGCGGGACCGTACCTACGAGCAGTACTTC. Amino acids: CASRRDRTYEQYF. The V and J genes are TRBV27 and TRBJ2-7, with D possibly matching TRBD2 (6 bases). V shed 6 bases and J shed 2 bases, with 11 bases lying between them. The germline V gene has CDR1 MNHEY and CDR2 SMNVEV (reference sequence). This CDR3 contains 13 residues.

J is TRBJ1-1 and V is TRBV3-1 (or the pseudogene TRBV3-2); D is possibly TRBD1 (5 bases). CDR1 and CDR2 from the germline V gene are LGHDT and YNNKEL (reference sequence). The V and J ends lost 4 bases and 5 bases respectively, with 11 bases between them. This CDR3 comprises 13 residues. This CDR3 is CASSRQGRTEAFF. The DNA for the CDR3 is TGTGCCAGCAGCCGGCAGGGCCGAACTGAAGCTTTCTTT.

The chain employs TRBV6-5 and TRBJ1-2; maybe TRBD1 (6 bases). Trimming shortened V by 5 bases and J by 4 bases, and 11 bases separated the two germline ends. This CDR3 is 13 amino acids long. Germline CDR1 is MNHEY and CDR2 is SVGAGI. The CDR3 spells CASSRGQFYGYTF. CDR3 nucleotide sequence: TGTGCCAGCAGTCGCGGACAGTTCTATGGCTACACCTTC.

The chain recombines TRBV7-9 with TRBJ2-2; no clear D gene. The V gene's germline CDR1 is SEHNR and CDR2 FQNEAQ (reference sequence). The CDR3 spans 13 residues. Trimming cost V 5 bases and J 3 bases, with 7 bases left between them. CDR3 sequence reads: CASSHRYTGELFF. The CDR3 coding sequence is TGTGCCAGCAGCCACCGGTACACCGGGGAGCTGTTTTTT.

This clone appeared a single time. The CDR3 DNA follows: TGTGCCAGCAGTGTGCTACAGGGGGTTAATGAAAAACTGTTTTTT. This encodes CASSVLQGVNEKLFF. The rearrangement uses TRBV2 and TRBJ1-4; 8 nucleotides align to TRBD1. With 4 bases clipped from V and 4 bases from J, the junction kept 5 bases outside the gene matches. Germline V gene lookup returns CDR1 SNHLY and CDR2 FYNNEI. CDR3 length: 15 amino acids.

This chain connects TRBV11-2 to TRBJ2-7; D unresolved. The CDR3 contains 12 residues. The germline gives CDR1 SGHAT, CDR2 FQNNGV. Trimming removed 6 bases from V and 0 bases from J, with 6 bases in between. DNA for the CDR3: TGTGCCAGCAGTTCACACTCCTACGAGCAGTACTTC. This encodes CASSSHSYEQYF.

The chain links TRBV28 to TRBJ2-3, with D possibly being TRBD2 (6 bases). Germline CDR1 reads MDHEN; CDR2 reads SYDVKM. Trimming removed 7 bases from V and 3 bases from J, with 14 bases in between. The CDR3 covers 14 residues. CDR3 in DNA: TGTGCCAGCATGCTAGCGCGGCGTACAGATACGCAGTATTTT. It is translated as CASMLARRTDTQYF.

The chain uses TRBV30 and TRBJ1-3; a possible D gene is TRBD1 (6 bases). The CDR3 length is 17 residues. Germline V gene sequence: CDR1 GTSNPN, CDR2 SVGIG (reference sequence). The ends were cut back, 2 bases at V and 0 bases at J, with 17 bases in the middle. The CDR3 region has the DNA TGTGCCTGGAGTAGCAGGGGATCGACCTTCTCTGGAAACACCATATATTTT. It codes for CAWSSRGSTFSGNTIYF.

This chain links TRBV7-6 with TRBJ1-2, with D uncertain. The CDR3 loop spans 15 amino acids. Trimming removed 1 base from V and 4 bases from J, with 13 bases in between. Germline loops: CDR1 SGHVS, CDR2 FNYEAQ. In DNA form, the CDR3 reads TGTGCCAGCAGCTTAGTTGAGTCGGGGATCTATGGCTACACCTTC. Its protein is CASSLVESGIYGYTF.

The chain combines TRBV7-8 with TRBJ2-3, with TRBD2 as a possible D gene (7 bases). The CDR3 spans 16 residues. CDR1 and CDR2 (germline): SGHVS, FQNEAQ. The ends were cut back, 3 bases at V and 7 bases at J, with 20 bases in the middle. CDR3 protein: CASSFPTGGRRNTQYF. CDR3 coding DNA: TGTGCCAGCAGCTTCCCTACGGGGGGCAGAAGGAATACGCAGTATTTT.